Listed below are T cell receptor beta chains from one sample, sequenced in a study of T-cell memory formation after mild COVID-19. TCRdb independently ran MiXCR on the 5' RACE reads; one entry per CDR3 protein. The sample carries more than 400,000 distinct CDR3 sequences, 15% to 20% recorded once. Sequenced input: PBMCs or a T cell subset sorted from them (not recorded which). The receptors stem from an adult woman who had mild COVID-19 (a few samples of this study predate the infection). Cell type and time point are not known. The CDR3 runs from the conserved cysteine through the conserved F or W. D genes are given only for firm matches. For some rows the clone size is stated as once, few or many, or as a class when expanded; others skip it.

clone_size j_call d_call v_call cdr3_aa cdr3_nt
few TRBJ2-5 NA TRBV14 CASSQFQETQYF TGTGCCAGCAGCCAGTTCCAAGAGACCCAGTACTTC
NA TRBJ2-3 NA TRBV12-3/TRBV12-4 CASKHAWSSVGTDTQYF TGTGCCAGCAAACACGCGTGGTCCTCGGTGGGCACAGATACGCAGTATTTT
few TRBJ1-2 TRBD1 TRBV29-1 CSVGRQGYGYTF TGCAGCGTTGGTCGACAGGGATATGGCTACACCTTC
NA TRBJ2-3 TRBD2 TRBV30 CAWSDGPGLKGTDTQYF TGTGCCTGGAGTGACGGTCCGGGACTAAAAGGCACAGATACGCAGTATTTT
few TRBJ1-1 NA TRBV2 CASSVPATVNTEAFF TGTGCCAGCAGTGTCCCTGCGACAGTGAACACTGAAGCTTTCTTT
many TRBJ2-1 NA TRBV24-1 CATSDQTDYNEQFF TGTGCCACCAGTGACCAGACAGATTACAATGAGCAGTTCTTC
NA TRBJ2-5 NA TRBV7-2 CASSFGGGRDSGETQYF TGTGCCAGCAGCTTCGGGGGCGGGAGAGATTCGGGGGAGACCCAGTACTTC
many TRBJ2-1 NA TRBV4-3 CASSQVVANEQFF TGCGCCAGCAGCCAAGTCGTGGCAAATGAGCAGTTCTTC
few TRBJ1-2 NA TRBV30 CAWAVGRSNYGYTF TGTGCCTGGGCCGTTGGGCGTTCTAACTATGGCTACACCTTC
few TRBJ2-5 TRBD1 TRBV7-8 CASSQTGQGYQETQYF TGTGCCAGCAGCCAAACGGGACAGGGCTACCAAGAGACCCAGTACTTC
NA TRBJ2-1 NA TRBV7-3 CASSLEGPSSYNEQFF TGTGCCAGCAGCTTAGAGGGCCCGAGCTCCTACAATGAGCAGTTCTTC
NA TRBJ1-6 NA TRBV30 CAWQDNSPLHF TGTGCCTGGCAAGATAATTCACCCCTCCACTTT
few TRBJ2-7 TRBD1 TRBV25-1 CATRDRSYEQYF TGTGCCACACGGGACAGGTCCTACGAGCAGTACTTC
NA TRBJ2-3 TRBD2 TRBV9 CASSVDLAGDADTQYF TGTGCCAGCAGCGTAGATCTCGCGGGGGACGCAGATACGCAGTATTTT
many TRBJ2-7 NA TRBV4-2 CASSQDLYEQYF TGTGCCAGCAGCCAAGATCTCTACGAGCAGTACTTC
few TRBJ2-3 NA TRBV18 CASSPVLLWDRSSTDTQYF TGTGCCAGCTCACCAGTCCTACTCTGGGACCGATCTAGCACAGATACGCAGTATTTT
few TRBJ1-1 TRBD1 TRBV9 CASSVGQANTEAFF TGTGCCAGCAGCGTGGGACAGGCGAACACTGAAGCTTTCTTT
few TRBJ1-2 NA TRBV12-3/TRBV12-4 CASSPRSYGYTF TGTGCCAGCAGCCCCCGGAGCTATGGCTACACCTTC
few TRBJ2-7 TRBD1 TRBV5-5 CASSARQGIYYEQYF TGTGCCAGCAGCGCTAGACAGGGGATCTACTACGAGCAGTACTTC
few TRBJ2-3 NA TRBV3-1 CASSPISGRSTDTQYF TGTGCCAGCAGCCCCATTTCGGGACGCAGCACAGATACGCAGTATTTT
many TRBJ1-1 NA TRBV7-3 CASSHGGTEAFF TGTGCCAGCAGTCACGGGGGCACTGAAGCTTTCTTT
few TRBJ1-2 TRBD1 TRBV5-1 CASSKGTGGTYGYTF TGCGCCAGCAGCAAAGGGACAGGGGGAACTTATGGCTACACCTTC
NA TRBJ2-4 NA TRBV2 CASSDYIQYF TGTGCCAGCAGTGATTACATTCAGTACTTC
NA TRBJ2-5 NA TRBV2 CASSLEKGTQYF TGTGCCAGCAGTCTCGAAAAGGGGACCCAGTACTTC
NA TRBJ1-5 NA TRBV9 CASSVSTDQPQHF TGTGCCAGCAGCGTATCTACCGATCAGCCCCAGCATTTT
few TRBJ1-3 NA TRBV10-3 CASRIHQGIYSGNTIYF TGTGCCAGCAGAATCCATCAGGGTATTTACTCTGGAAACACCATATATTTT
NA TRBJ2-5 NA TRBV29-1 CSSKQETQYF TGCAGCTCCAAACAGGAGACCCAGTACTTC
NA TRBJ1-2 TRBD1 TRBV6-5 CASSSTGVGGYTF TGTGCCAGCAGTTCTACAGGGGTCGGAGGCTACACCTTC
few TRBJ2-1 TRBD1 TRBV6-2/TRBV6-3 CASISDRGDNEQFF TGTGCCAGCATTTCTGACAGGGGCGACAATGAGCAGTTCTTC
NA TRBJ2-7 NA TRBV18 CASSPADAYEQYF TGTGCCAGCTCACCGGCGGACGCCTACGAGCAGTACTTC
few TRBJ1-3 TRBD1 TRBV20-1 CSARVAGKEDRDGNTIYF TGCAGTGCTAGAGTGGCCGGAAAGGAGGACAGGGATGGAAACACCATATATTTT
few TRBJ2-7 NA TRBV5-4 CASSLDGLREQYF TGTGCCAGCAGCTTGGATGGCCTGAGGGAGCAGTACTTC
few TRBJ1-1 NA TRBV20-1 CSARVGHKLGEAFF TGCAGTGCTAGAGTAGGGCACAAGCTTGGTGAAGCTTTCTTT
many TRBJ1-1 NA TRBV20-1 CSALQLNTEAFF TGCAGTGCCCTACAGCTGAACACTGAAGCTTTCTTT
NA TRBJ2-1 NA TRBV24-1 CATSDRSYNEQFF TGTGCCACCAGTGACCGCTCCTACAATGAGCAGTTCTTC
NA TRBJ2-7 TRBD1 TRBV27 CASSPLDRGYEQYF TGTGCCAGCAGTCCTTTGGACAGGGGCTACGAGCAGTACTTC
few TRBJ2-3 NA TRBV12-3/TRBV12-4 CASSFRPSDGRTDTQYF TGTGCCAGCAGTTTTCGGCCCTCCGACGGGCGCACAGATACGCAGTATTTT